These 21 T cell receptor beta chains were sequenced from one sample in a study of T cells after yellow fever vaccination. One entry per CDR3 protein, called by TCRdb with MiXCR from the 5' RACE reads. The data show more than 65,000 distinct CDR3 sequences, roughly 14% seen once. The specimen was CD8+ T cells not binding an NS4B(214-222) dextramer, sorted from PBMCs, collected about 21 days after the first yellow fever vaccination. The receptor set was obtained from a man aged 18 to 35 who received the YFV17D yellow fever vaccine.

The gene calls are TRBV29-1 and TRBJ1-1; D is unclear. CDR1 is SQVTM, CDR2 ANQGSEA, per germline. The V gene lost 7 bases and the J gene lost 6 bases, with 18 bases spanning the gap. The CDR3 sequence is 13 residues long. The CDR3 DNA is TGCAGCGCCCAGGACGGGTTGTCTGCTGAAGCTTTCTTT. It yields the protein CSAQDGLSAEAFF.

There are a few counts of this clonotype. The chain is built from TRBV7-9 and TRBJ1-5; D may be TRBD1 (5 bases). V dropped 6 bases and J dropped 0 bases, with 9 bases sitting between them. CDR3 size: 14 residues. Germline CDR1 and CDR2: SEHNR and FQNEAQ (reference sequence). The DNA for the CDR3 is TGTGCCAGCAGTACGACAGTTAGCAATCAGCCCCAGCATTTT. Translating it yields CASSTTVSNQPQHF.

This clonotype was seen a handful of times. The rearrangement links TRBV12-5 to TRBJ1-3, with no clear D. V lost 3 bases to trimming and J lost 0 bases, with 15 bases between them. The CDR3 has 17 residues. Germline loops: CDR1 LGHNT, CDR2 FRNRAP. The CDR3 spells CASGFLVERISGNTIYF. Written as DNA, the CDR3 is TGTGCTAGTGGTTTCTTGGTGGAGCGGATCTCTGGAAACACCATATATTTT.

V usage is TRBV4-1 and J usage is TRBJ2-5; no firm D call. The germline CDR1 and CDR2 sequences are MGHRA and YSYEKL. The length of the CDR3 is 15 residues. V lost 4 bases, J lost 1 base, and 13 bases lay in between. CDR3 in amino acids: CASSLRTAVQETQYF. The CDR3 nucleotides read TGCGCCAGCAGCCTCCGGACCGCCGTCCAAGAGACCCAGTACTTC.

This clonotype was picked up a small number of times. This chain joins TRBV29-1 and TRBJ2-3; 7 bases fit TRBD2. The CDR3 has 14 residues. V trimming: 7 bases; J trimming: 1 base; junction bases outside the gene matches: 8. Germline values: CDR1 SQVTM, CDR2 ANQGSEA. The CDR3 reads CSAGGTKRTDTQYF. CDR3 nucleotide sequence: TGCAGCGCTGGGGGGACTAAGCGCACAGATACGCAGTATTTT.

This clonotype was counted a few times. The chain links TRBV28 to TRBJ1-2, with D uncertain. Germline CDR1 MDHEN, CDR2 SYDVKM. The CDR3 is 11 amino acids. Trimming removed 5 bases from V and 6 bases from J, with 7 bases in between. The CDR3, as DNA: TGTGCCAGCAGTGAAGGGAATGGCTACACCTTC. Translating it yields CASSEGNGYTF.

This clonotype came up a few times. The V and J genes are TRBV5-1 and TRBJ1-1, with a tentative D call TRBD1 (5 bases). In germline, CDR1 is SGHRS, CDR2 YFSETQ. The V end was cut by 4 bases, the J end by 1 base, with 17 bases between. This CDR3 is 16 amino acids long. For the CDR3, the DNA is TGCGCCAGCAGCCACGACAGAAGCTCGGGGAACACTGAAGCTTTCTTT. Residues: CASSHDRSSGNTEAFF. The variable domain in full, completed from reference TRBV5-1 and TRBJ1-1, reads KAGVTQTPRYLIKTRGQQVTLSCSPISGHRSVSWYQQTPGQGLQFLFEYFSETQRNKGNFPGRFSGRQFSNSRSEMNVSTLELGDSALYLCASSHDRSSGNTEAFFGQGTRLTVV.

This rearrangement joins TRBV6-6 to TRBJ2-7, with D possibly being TRBD1 (6 bases). The V end lost 6 bases, the J end lost 3 bases, and 9 bases lay between the germline ends. CDR1 and CDR2 (germline): MNHNY, SVGAGI (reference sequence). This CDR3 region has 12 residues. As DNA, the CDR3 is TGTGCCAGCAGGGACAGATTCTACGAGCAGTACTTC. This translates into CASRDRFYEQYF.

This clonotype turned up a few times. This rearrangement joins TRBV7-2 to TRBJ2-6; 7 bases are shared with TRBD2. The CDR3 extends over 15 amino acids. Germline V lookup: CDR1 SGHTA, CDR2 FQGNSA. The V segment lost 6 bases and the J segment 3 bases; nucleotides outside the gene matches: 5. This CDR3 reads CASSPGGFGANVLTF. The CDR3 DNA reads TGTGCCAGCAGTCCCGGGGGGTTTGGGGCCAACGTCCTGACTTTC.

The chain has TRBV20-1 and TRBJ2-4; D uncertain. Between the trimmed V and J ends, which lost 1 base and 2 bases, there was a span of 6 bases. The CDR3 consists of 13 residues. Germline values: CDR1 DFQATT, CDR2 SNEGSKA (reference sequence). The CDR3: CSARAITKNIQYF. CDR3 nucleotide sequence: TGCAGTGCTAGAGCCATTACCAAAAACATTCAGTACTTC.

Many counts were recorded for this clonotype. The J gene is TRBJ2-2, the V gene TRBV5-1, with 8 bases lining up with TRBD1. Germline assignment: CDR1 SGHRS and CDR2 YFSETQ. There are 15 residues in the CDR3. V lost 7 bases to trimming and J lost 3 bases; unmatched junction nucleotides: 8. The CDR3, as DNA: TGCGCCAGCGCCACCTTGGACAGGGACACCGGGGAGCTGTTTTTT. Encoded protein: CASATLDRDTGELFF.

The genes are TRBV6-1 and TRBJ2-7, with 8 bases matching TRBD1. The trim removed 6 bases at V and 3 bases at J, leaving 7 bases unmatched. The CDR3 sequence is 14 residues long. Per germline, CDR1 MNHNS and CDR2 SASEGT. CDR3: CASRPTGTGYEQYV. In nucleotides, the CDR3 is TGTGCCAGCAGACCGACCGGGACAGGCTACGAGCAGTACGTC.

This clonotype was observed a handful of times. The V and J genes are TRBV5-1 and TRBJ1-6; no clear D gene. The V and J ends lost 4 bases and 4 bases respectively, with 9 bases between them. The CDR3 sequence is 14 residues long. CDR1 is SGHRS, CDR2 YFSETQ, per germline. In DNA form, the CDR3 reads TGCGCCAGCAGCGCGGACGATTATAATTCACCCCTCCACTTT. Protein product: CASSADDYNSPLHF.

The chain recombines TRBV9 with TRBJ1-5, with 7 bases lining up with TRBD1. The CDR3 loop spans 14 amino acids. V lost 7 bases and J lost 9; bases outside the gene matches: 13. CDR1 and CDR2 from the germline V gene are SGDLS and YYNGEE. CDR3 amino acids: CASLGPGQKGPQHF. The CDR3 DNA reads TGTGCCAGCCTTGGGCCGGGACAGAAGGGGCCCCAGCATTTT.

The table lists this clonotype with a few counts. The V call is TRBV7-6, the J call TRBJ1-4; perhaps TRBD1 as D (5 bases). The CDR3 is 14 amino acids. Per germline, CDR1 SGHVS and CDR2 FNYEAQ. Trimming took off 4 bases at V and 6 bases at J, with 12 bases between the two ends. The CDR3: CASSWGVDDEKLFF. The CDR3 DNA reads as TGTGCCAGCAGCTGGGGGGTTGATGATGAAAAACTGTTTTTT.

The V gene is TRBV6-2 or TRBV6-3, the J gene TRBJ2-7; D gene ambiguous. In germline, CDR1 is MNHEY, CDR2 SVGEGT. V dropped 5 bases and J dropped 2 bases, with 7 bases sitting between them. The CDR3 is 12 amino acids. The CDR3, as DNA: TGTGCCAGCAGTCTTAACACCTACGAGCAGTACTTC. Translating it yields CASSLNTYEQYF.

This clonotype was counted only a few times. The chain employs TRBV2 and TRBJ2-7; 9 nucleotides align to TRBD2. The CDR3 length is 15 residues. Unmatched junction bases numbered 6, after V lost 4 bases and J lost 2 bases. Germline CDR1 reads SNHLY; CDR2 reads FYNNEI. The CDR3 region has the DNA TGTGCCAGCAGTGGGTTAGCGGGGGCTGCCTACGAGCAGTACGTC. Protein: CASSGLAGAAYEQYV.

V and J are TRBV29-1 and TRBJ2-3; D gene unclear. CDR1 is SQVTM and CDR2 is ANQGSEA in the germline V gene. This CDR3 spans 12 amino acids. Between the trimmed V and J ends, which lost 0 bases and 4 bases, there was a span of 5 bases. The CDR3 region is CSVEDFPDTQYF. CDR3 in DNA: TGCAGCGTTGAAGATTTTCCAGATACGCAGTATTTT.

This clonotype was observed a handful of times. CDR3 sequence: CASSKGQYLLSYNEQFF. The CDR3 DNA follows: TGTGCCAGCAGCAAAGGACAGTACTTGCTCTCCTACAATGAGCAGTTCTTC. This rearrangement joins TRBV21-1 to TRBJ2-1; the table calls TRBD1, which could not be checked here. TRBV21-1 corresponds to a pseudogene. This CDR3 is built from 17 residues.

The V call is TRBV7-9, the J call TRBJ1-1, with no clear D. V lost 2 bases and J 11 bases, leaving 15 bases between the germline ends. Germline-derived CDR1 and CDR2 are SEHNR and FQNEAQ (reference sequence). The CDR3 is made up of 13 amino acids. DNA for the CDR3: TGTGCCAGCAGCTTAAGTCTCGGGAACGAGGCTTTCTTT. Its protein product is CASSLSLGNEAFF.

At least ten counts were recorded for this clonotype. This sequence joins TRBV12-3 or TRBV12-4 and TRBJ1-1, with D unclear. Trimming cost V 4 bases and J 0 bases, with 9 bases left between them. The length of the CDR3 is 14 residues. The CDR3 loop is CASSSETVNTEAFF. DNA for the CDR3: TGTGCCAGCAGTTCGGAGACGGTGAACACTGAAGCTTTCTTT.